The clone carrying this T cell receptor beta chain was counted at least ten times. Its antigen is currently unknown. Trimming removed 4 bases from V and 1 base from J, with 6 bases in between. CDR1 is MNHEY and CDR2 is SVGAGI in the germline V gene. This CDR3 has 13 residues. The sample belongs to a study of T cells after yellow fever vaccination. TCRdb independently ran MiXCR on the 5' RACE reads; one entry per CDR3 protein. Among under 550,000 distinct CDR3 sequences listed, 21% were seen once. The study's findings and limits: A minor fraction of clonotypes spanned both CD4 and CD8 compartments. Once the booster was given, most primary-vaccination clones reappeared, at around 95% for CD4 and roughly 85% for CD8. The presence of abundant clonotypes contaminating from the bulk population was possible in FACS-sorted repertoires. It was a weaker secondary response, yet one that peaked faster, at day 5 versus 15.

This clonotype was sampled from a man in his late teens or twenties who received the YFV17D yellow fever vaccine. The rearrangement joins TRBV6-5 to TRBJ2-3; D gene uncertain. This material consisted of PBMCs, taken less than 25 days after the first yellow fever vaccination. The CDR3 region has the DNA TGTGCCAGCAGTTCGGACCGCACAGATACGCAGTATTTT. This codes for CASSSDRTDTQYF.